This T cell receptor beta chain comes out of a study of blood T cells in healthy people across ages. Through a sample-barcoded 5' primer and a J-beta primer mix, a second PCR was run for 7 to 11 cycles. TCRdb recomputed calls from the 5' RACE reads with MiXCR, one row per CDR3 protein. The data show approximately 780,000 distinct CDR3 sequences, around a quarter seen once. The sample was also linked to a second study, of T cells of mothers and their children.

Sequenced material: blood. This TCR was sampled from a boy aged 10-17 years in good health.

CDR3 bases: TGTGCCAGTAGTTCCCGAGGTGGGCAGGCCGTCAAAAACATTCAGTACTTC. This sequence encodes CASSSRGGQAVKNIQYF. The chain is built from TRBV19 and TRBJ2-4; D gene ambiguous. Germline V lookup: CDR1 LNHDA, CDR2 SQIVND (reference sequence). The V gene lost 5 bases and the J gene lost 3 bases, with 20 bases spanning the gap. This CDR3 contains 17 residues. Full variable domain (remainder filled in from reference TRBV19 and TRBJ2-4): DGGITQSPKYLFRKEGQNVTLSCEQNLNHDAMYWYRQDPGQGLRLIYYSQIVNDFQKGDIAEGYSVSREKKESFPLTVTSAQKNPTAFYLCASSSRGGQAVKNIQYFGAGTRLSVL.